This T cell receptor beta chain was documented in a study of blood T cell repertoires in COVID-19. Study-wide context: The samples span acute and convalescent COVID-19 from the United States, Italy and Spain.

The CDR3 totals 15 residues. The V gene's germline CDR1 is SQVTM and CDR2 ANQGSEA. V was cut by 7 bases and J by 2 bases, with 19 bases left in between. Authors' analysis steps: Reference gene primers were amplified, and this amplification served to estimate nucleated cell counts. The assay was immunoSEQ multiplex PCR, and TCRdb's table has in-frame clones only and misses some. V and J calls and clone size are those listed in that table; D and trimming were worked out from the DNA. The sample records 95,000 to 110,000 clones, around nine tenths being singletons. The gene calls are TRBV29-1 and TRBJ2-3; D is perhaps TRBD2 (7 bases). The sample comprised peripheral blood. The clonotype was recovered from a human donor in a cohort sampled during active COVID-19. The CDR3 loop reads CSAGGGGAITDTQYF. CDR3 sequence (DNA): TGCAGCGCCGGAGGGGGAGGGGCCATCACAGATACGCAGTATTTT.